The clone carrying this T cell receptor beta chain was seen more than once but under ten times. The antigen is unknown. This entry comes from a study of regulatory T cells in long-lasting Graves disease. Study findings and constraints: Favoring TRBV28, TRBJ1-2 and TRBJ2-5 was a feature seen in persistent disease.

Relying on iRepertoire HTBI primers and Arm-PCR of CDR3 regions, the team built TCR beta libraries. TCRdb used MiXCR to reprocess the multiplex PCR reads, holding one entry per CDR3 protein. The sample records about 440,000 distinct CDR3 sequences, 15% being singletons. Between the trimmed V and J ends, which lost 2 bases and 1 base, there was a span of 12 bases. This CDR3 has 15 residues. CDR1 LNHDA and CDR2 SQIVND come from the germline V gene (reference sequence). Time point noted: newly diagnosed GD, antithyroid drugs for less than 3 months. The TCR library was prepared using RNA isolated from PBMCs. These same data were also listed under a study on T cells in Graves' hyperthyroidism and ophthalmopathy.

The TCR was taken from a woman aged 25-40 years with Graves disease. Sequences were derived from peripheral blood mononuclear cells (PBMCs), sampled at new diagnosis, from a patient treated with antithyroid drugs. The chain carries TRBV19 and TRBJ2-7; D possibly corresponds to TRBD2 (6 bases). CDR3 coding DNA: TGTGCCAGTAGTATAACGGGAGTGGAGTCCTACGAGCAGTACTTC. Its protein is CASSITGVESYEQYF.